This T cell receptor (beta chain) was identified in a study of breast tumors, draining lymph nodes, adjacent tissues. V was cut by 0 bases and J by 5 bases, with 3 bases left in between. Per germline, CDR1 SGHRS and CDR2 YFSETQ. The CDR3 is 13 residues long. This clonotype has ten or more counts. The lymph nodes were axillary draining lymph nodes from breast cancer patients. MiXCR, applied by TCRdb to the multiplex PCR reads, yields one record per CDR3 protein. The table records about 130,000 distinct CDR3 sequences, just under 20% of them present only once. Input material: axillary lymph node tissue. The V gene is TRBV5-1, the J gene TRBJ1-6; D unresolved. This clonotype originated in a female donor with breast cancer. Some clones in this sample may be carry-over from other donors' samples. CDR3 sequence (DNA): TGCGCCAGCAGCTTGGGGAATAATTCACCCCTCCACTTT. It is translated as CASSLGNNSPLHF.